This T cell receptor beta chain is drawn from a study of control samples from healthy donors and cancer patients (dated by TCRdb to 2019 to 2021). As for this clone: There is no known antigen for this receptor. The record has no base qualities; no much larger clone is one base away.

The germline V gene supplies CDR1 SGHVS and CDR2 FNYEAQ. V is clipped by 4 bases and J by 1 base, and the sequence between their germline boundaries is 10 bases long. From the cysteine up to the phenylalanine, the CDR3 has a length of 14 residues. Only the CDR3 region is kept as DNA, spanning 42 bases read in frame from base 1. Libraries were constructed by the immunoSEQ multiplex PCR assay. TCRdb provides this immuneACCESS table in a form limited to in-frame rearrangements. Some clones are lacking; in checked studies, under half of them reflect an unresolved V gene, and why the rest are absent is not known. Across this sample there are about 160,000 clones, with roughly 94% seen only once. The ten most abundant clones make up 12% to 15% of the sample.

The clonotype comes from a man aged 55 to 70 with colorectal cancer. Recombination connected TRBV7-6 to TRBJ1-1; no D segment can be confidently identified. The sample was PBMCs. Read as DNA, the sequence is TGTGCCAGCAGCTCGTTGGAAGCGAACACTGAAGCTTTCTTT. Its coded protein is CASSSLEANTEAFF.